The 32 T cell receptor beta chains in this list originate from one sample, sequenced in a study of shared clonotypes between healthy human individuals. Measured with immunoSEQ multiplex PCR; TCRdb has only the in-frame clones, and not every one. The sample has 1.4 million or so clones, 98% seen once. Sequenced sample: naive CD4+ T cells sorted from blood. The sample's subset: CD45RA+ positively selected. These receptors were collected from a man aged 30 to 45 in good health.

This chain joins TRBV6-6 and TRBJ2-2; the D gene could be TRBD1 or TRBD2 (6 bases each). V was shortened by 2 bases and J by 7 bases, with 17 bases between the two germline ends. CDR1 is MNHNY, CDR2 SVGAGI, per germline (reference sequence). The CDR3 loop spans 16 amino acids. In nucleotides, the CDR3 is TGTGCCAGCAGTTACCGGCAGGGGAGGAGGGACGGGGAGCTGTTTTTT. Encoded protein: CASSYRQGRRDGELFF.

As for this clone: A junction boundary mismatches the germline segment, possibly from a read error. J is TRBJ2-7 and V is TRBV2, with TRBD2 as a possible D gene (5 bases). The length of the CDR3 is 13 residues. The germline V gene encodes CDR1 SNHLY and CDR2 FYNNEI. This chain's CDR3 is CASSEATGVRFFF. In DNA form, the CDR3 reads TGTGCCAGCAGTGAAGCGACCGGGGTGCGCTTTTTCTTC.

The chain's CDR3 is CASSPRTTSTDTQYF. The CDR3 DNA is TGTGCCAGTAGTCCTCGGACGACGAGCACAGATACGCAGTATTTT. The chain has TRBV19 and TRBJ2-3, with D unclear. This CDR3 has 15 amino acids. V dropped 5 bases and J dropped 0 bases, with 12 bases sitting between them. The V gene's germline CDR1 is LNHDA and CDR2 SQIVND (reference sequence).

This clone was detected only once. Within the sample, other DNA sequences also encode this same CDR3. The chain is built from TRBV11-2 and TRBJ2-5; D may correspond to TRBD1 or TRBD2 (5 bases each). The CDR3 has 14 amino acids. Trimming stripped 3 bases from V and 4 bases from J, with 12 bases between. Germline V gives CDR1 SGHAT, CDR2 FQNNGV. The CDR3 loop reads CASSFRGPRETQYF. The DNA for the CDR3 is TGTGCCAGCAGCTTCCGGGGCCCCCGAGAGACCCAGTACTTC. The complete variable domain, with remaining parts taken from reference TRBV11-2 and TRBJ2-5, reads EAGVAQSPRYKIIEKRQSVAFWCNPISGHATLYWYQQILGQGPKLLIQFQNNGVVDDSQLPKDRFSAERLKGVDSTLKIQPAKLEDSAVYLCASSFRGPRETQYFGPGTRLLVL.

The rearrangement uses TRBV7-9 and TRBJ1-2; D unclear. V lost 7 bases, J lost 3 bases, and 12 bases lay in between. CDR1 and CDR2 (germline): SEHNR, FQNEAQ (reference sequence). The CDR3 covers 13 residues. The CDR3 protein is CASTVDVDYGYTF. CDR3 in DNA: TGTGCCAGCACCGTGGATGTGGACTATGGCTACACCTTC.

This chain uses TRBV11-3 with TRBJ2-7; a possible D gene is TRBD2 (6 bases). This CDR3 comprises 17 residues. V lost 1 base and J 4 bases, leaving 20 bases between the germline ends. The germline V gene encodes CDR1 SGHNT and CDR2 YENEEA. The CDR3: CASSLGRAGPARYEQYF. In nucleotides, the CDR3 is TGTGCCAGCAGCTTAGGGAGGGCGGGACCGGCACGTTACGAGCAGTACTTC.

This chain joins TRBV28 and TRBJ2-7; D remains ambiguous. From germline, CDR1 is MDHEN and CDR2 SYDVKM. The CDR3 loop spans 15 amino acids. V was pared by 5 bases and J by 0 bases, with 14 bases between. The CDR3 DNA is TGTGCCAGCAGTCCCTCGGTAGAAGCCTCCTACGAGCAGTACTTC. Translation: CASSPSVEASYEQYF.

This chain links TRBV5-1 with TRBJ2-1; a weak D match, TRBD2 (6 bases). CDR1 is SGHRS, CDR2 YFSETQ, per germline. CDR3 length equals 15 residues. Trimming shortened V by 0 bases and J by 2 bases, and 9 bases separated the two germline ends. The CDR3, as DNA: TGCGCCAGCAGCTTGGGACGGGAGACCTACAATGAGCAGTTCTTC. It translates to CASSLGRETYNEQFF.

The chain carries TRBV18 and TRBJ2-3; 9 bases are shared with TRBD1. Germline lookup yields CDR1 KGHSH and CDR2 LQKENI. This CDR3 has 15 amino acids. With V trimmed by 3 bases and J by 2 bases, 3 bases remained unmatched. CDR3 DNA: TGTGCCAGCTCACCGAGGACAGGGGTCACAGATACGCAGTATTTT. It specifies CASSPRTGVTDTQYF.

The J gene is TRBJ1-2, the V gene TRBV9; D is ambiguous. There are 15 residues in the CDR3. V gave up 5 bases and J gave up 2 bases, with 16 bases separating them. Germline V lookup: CDR1 SGDLS, CDR2 YYNGEE. CDR3 sequence reads: CASSIGRIPNYGYTF. In DNA form, the CDR3 reads TGTGCCAGCAGTATCGGACGGATTCCGAACTATGGCTACACCTTC.

The chain recombines TRBV11-2 with TRBJ2-1; D uncertain. Trimming removed 5 bases at V and 2 bases at J, with 16 bases between. This CDR3 comprises 16 residues. Germline V lookup: CDR1 SGHAT, CDR2 FQNNGV. The CDR3 DNA is TGTGCCAGCAGCCCCCCCGGTGGCATCCCCTACAATGAGCAGTTCTTC. The encoded protein is CASSPPGGIPYNEQFF.

CDR3 coding DNA: TGTGCCAGCAGCCCCATGGGACTAGCTCAGTACGAGCAGTACTTC. Encoded protein: CASSPMGLAQYEQYF. V is TRBV5-4 and J is TRBJ2-7; TRBD2 agrees at 9 bases. The CDR3 is 15 residues long. The germline gives CDR1 SGHNT, CDR2 YYREEE (reference sequence). V lost 4 bases to trimming and J lost 4 bases; unmatched junction nucleotides: 9.

V usage is TRBV7-8 and J usage is TRBJ1-4, with 8 bases aligning to TRBD1. J lost 8 bases, V lost 5 bases, and 13 bases had no gene match. The germline CDR1 and CDR2 sequences are SGHVS and FQNEAQ. The length of the CDR3 is 16 residues. The CDR3 here is CASSLGRQGRQEKLFF. The CDR3 DNA follows: TGTGCCAGCAGCCTAGGGAGACAGGGGCGGCAGGAAAAACTGTTTTTT. The entire variable domain, with the rest obtained from reference TRBV7-8 and TRBJ1-4, is as follows: GAGVSQSPRYKVAKRGQDVALRCDPISGHVSLFWYQQALGQGPEFLTYFQNEAQLDKSGLPSDRFFAERPEGSVSTLKIQRTQQEDSAVYLCASSLGRQGRQEKLFFGSGTQLSVL.

This chain joins TRBV29-1 and TRBJ1-2; D remains unclear. CDR1 and CDR2 (germline): SQVTM, ANQGSEA. V was clipped by 4 bases and J by 4 bases, with 10 bases between them. The CDR3 is 12 amino acids. In DNA form, the CDR3 reads TGCAGCGTTGTATCGGGCGGCTATGGCTACACCTTC. This gives the protein CSVVSGGYGYTF.

This chain links TRBV28 with TRBJ2-7; 7 bases align to TRBD1. The germline CDR1 and CDR2 sequences are MDHEN and SYDVKM. The CDR3 consists of 12 residues. Trimming took 6 bases from V and 5 from J; bases not matched to a gene: 4. CDR3 nucleotide sequence: TGTGCCAGCAGCCAGGGGGTCAACGAGCAGTACTTC. This translates into CASSQGVNEQYF.

J is TRBJ1-1 and V is TRBV6-5, with D possibly being TRBD1 (6 bases). Germline CDR1 and CDR2: MNHEY and SVGAGI. This CDR3 has 15 amino acids. V lost 2 bases and J 3 bases, leaving 13 bases between the germline ends. The CDR3 DNA sequence: TGTGCCAGCAGTTACGCTGGGAGGGGGGACACTGAAGCTTTCTTT. It translates to CASSYAGRGDTEAFF.

V gene TRBV15 combines with J gene TRBJ1-1, with unresolved D. The CDR3 contains 14 residues. The V end was cut by 0 bases, the J end by 3 bases, with 8 bases between. The V gene's germline CDR1 is LNHNV and CDR2 YYDKDF (reference sequence). The CDR3 coding sequence is TGTGCCACCAGCAGAGAAGACCGGTACACTGAAGCTTTCTTT. This sequence encodes CATSREDRYTEAFF.

The sample holds one count of this clone. The chain uses TRBV19 and TRBJ2-2; D could derive from TRBD1 or TRBD2 (5 bases each). The germline V gene encodes CDR1 LNHDA and CDR2 SQIVND (reference sequence). The CDR3 is 14 amino acids. V dropped 3 bases and J dropped 6 bases, with 11 bases sitting between them. The CDR3 DNA sequence: TGTGCCAGTAGTATCGTGGGGGTTGCCGGGGAGCTGTTTTTT. Residues: CASSIVGVAGELFF.

Written as DNA, the CDR3 is TGTGCCATCAGTGAAAGAGGGGCAGGAACGAACACTGAAGCTTTCTTT. This codes for CAISERGAGTNTEAFF. The genes are TRBV10-3 and TRBJ1-1; D might be TRBD1 (5 bases). Trimming took off 3 bases at V and 1 base at J, with 15 bases between the two ends. This CDR3 contains 16 residues. In germline, CDR1 is ENHRY, CDR2 SYGVKD.

The rearrangement uses TRBV9 and TRBJ2-5, with 10 positions matching TRBD2. The CDR3 has 17 residues. From germline, CDR1 is SGDLS and CDR2 YYNGEE. Germline trimming cut 0 bases from V and 1 base from J; bases unmatched to any gene: 6. Here the CDR3 reads CASSVDTSGAVQETQYF. CDR3 nucleotide sequence: TGTGCCAGCAGCGTAGACACTAGCGGGGCCGTCCAAGAGACCCAGTACTTC.

The chain carries TRBV10-3 and TRBJ2-1; TRBD2 aligns across 7 bases. The CDR3 has 14 amino acids. The germline gives CDR1 ENHRY, CDR2 SYGVKD. Germline trimming cut 6 bases from V and 4 bases from J; bases unmatched to any gene: 6. This CDR3 is CAIRPGLLYNEQFF. In DNA form, the CDR3 reads TGTGCCATCAGGCCGGGACTATTATACAATGAGCAGTTCTTC.

The V and J genes are TRBV5-4 and TRBJ2-5; weak D call: TRBD1 (6 bases). CDR3 size: 14 residues. The germline V and J ends were trimmed by 5 bases and 5 bases, with 16 bases remaining between them. From germline, CDR1 is SGHNT and CDR2 YYREEE (reference sequence). This CDR3 is CASRPGTFDETQYF. CDR3 sequence (DNA): TGTGCCAGCAGGCCCGGGACATTCGATGAGACCCAGTACTTC.

The chain recombines TRBV11-3 with TRBJ1-1, with D uncertain. Germline CDR1 is SGHNT and CDR2 is YENEEA. This CDR3 is built from 13 residues. V was pared by 5 bases and J by 1 base, with 8 bases between. CDR3 sequence (DNA): TGTGCCAGCAGCCCGTTGGGGAACACTGAAGCTTTCTTT. Translating it yields CASSPLGNTEAFF.

Points on this clone: The same CDR3 also results from other DNA sequences found in this sample. J is TRBJ2-2 and V is TRBV5-4; TRBD2 matches at 7 bases. Germline loops: CDR1 SGHNT, CDR2 YYREEE (reference sequence). The CDR3 consists of 15 residues. The ends lost 2 bases at V and 1 base at J; junction bases unmatched: 2. The CDR3 coding sequence is TGTGCCAGCAGCTTAGGCGGGAGGAACACCGGGGAGCTGTTTTTT. Residues: CASSLGGRNTGELFF.

The J gene is TRBJ1-4, the V gene TRBV29-1; TRBD1 is a possible D gene (5 bases). This CDR3 contains 14 residues. Germline values: CDR1 SQVTM, CDR2 ANQGSEA. V was shortened by 7 bases and J by 0 bases, with 12 bases between the two germline ends. In DNA, the CDR3 is TGCAGCGCTACAGGCGGATCAACTAATGAAAAACTGTTTTTT. Translation gives CSATGGSTNEKLFF.

The gene calls are TRBV9 and TRBJ2-6, with D perhaps TRBD1 or TRBD2 (6 bases each). Trimming took 0 bases from V and 9 from J, leaving 13 bases between them. Germline V gene data show CDR1 as SGDLS and CDR2 as YYNGEE. The CDR3 extends over 15 amino acids. CDR3: CASSVDGGQGNVLTF. The CDR3 nucleotides are TGTGCCAGCAGCGTAGATGGGGGGCAGGGCAACGTCCTGACTTTC.

The chain links TRBV28 to TRBJ2-3, with no clear D. The germline gives CDR1 MDHEN, CDR2 SYDVKM. This CDR3 has 12 residues. V lost 5 bases and J 0 bases, leaving 3 bases between the germline ends. The CDR3 loop is CASSKSTDTQYF. CDR3 coding DNA: TGTGCCAGCAGTAAAAGCACAGATACGCAGTATTTT.

The sample holds one count of this clone. The chain couples TRBV6-1 to TRBJ2-7; either TRBD1 or TRBD2 may supply D (5 bases each). Germline V gene sequence: CDR1 MNHNS, CDR2 SASEGT. Trimming cost V 5 bases and J 3 bases, with 11 bases left between them. This CDR3 spans 13 amino acids. CDR3 sequence reads: CASSWDGDYEQYF. In DNA form, the CDR3 reads TGTGCCAGCAGTTGGGACGGAGACTACGAGCAGTACTTC.

The chain combines TRBV18 with TRBJ1-1; D gene ambiguous. The germline V and J ends were trimmed by 6 bases and 4 bases, with 18 bases remaining between them. This CDR3 has 15 residues. The V gene's germline CDR1 is KGHSH and CDR2 LQKENI. In nucleotides, the CDR3 is TGTGCCAGCTCCCCAGGTGACTGGCAAGCCACTGAAGCTTTCTTT. It codes for CASSPGDWQATEAFF.

The V and J genes are TRBV4-1 and TRBJ1-1, with 7 bases identical to TRBD1. The V gene's germline CDR1 is MGHRA and CDR2 YSYEKL. Germline trimming cut 4 bases from V and 0 bases from J; bases unmatched to any gene: 5. The CDR3 covers 15 residues. CDR3 DNA: TGCGCCAGCAGCCTCAGGCAGGGGGTGAACACTGAAGCTTTCTTT. Its protein product is CASSLRQGVNTEAFF.

V gene TRBV19 combines with J gene TRBJ2-3; 12 bases fit TRBD2. CDR1 and CDR2 (germline): LNHDA, SQIVND (reference sequence). This CDR3 has 15 amino acids. Trimming at V came to 3 bases and at J to 7 bases, leaving 5 bases not matched to a gene. CDR3 sequence (DNA): TGTGCCAGTAGTATTCGGACTAGCGGGACCTATACGCAGTATTTT. It specifies CASSIRTSGTYTQYF.

The chain couples TRBV7-2 to TRBJ2-1, with TRBD2 identical over 13 bases. The CDR3 totals 17 residues. The ends lost 4 bases at V and 7 bases at J; junction bases unmatched: 10. In germline, CDR1 is SGHTA, CDR2 FQGNSA. CDR3 in DNA: TGTGCCAGCAGCTACCTACGACCGGGACTAGCGGGAAATGAGCAGTTCTTC. As protein: CASSYLRPGLAGNEQFF.